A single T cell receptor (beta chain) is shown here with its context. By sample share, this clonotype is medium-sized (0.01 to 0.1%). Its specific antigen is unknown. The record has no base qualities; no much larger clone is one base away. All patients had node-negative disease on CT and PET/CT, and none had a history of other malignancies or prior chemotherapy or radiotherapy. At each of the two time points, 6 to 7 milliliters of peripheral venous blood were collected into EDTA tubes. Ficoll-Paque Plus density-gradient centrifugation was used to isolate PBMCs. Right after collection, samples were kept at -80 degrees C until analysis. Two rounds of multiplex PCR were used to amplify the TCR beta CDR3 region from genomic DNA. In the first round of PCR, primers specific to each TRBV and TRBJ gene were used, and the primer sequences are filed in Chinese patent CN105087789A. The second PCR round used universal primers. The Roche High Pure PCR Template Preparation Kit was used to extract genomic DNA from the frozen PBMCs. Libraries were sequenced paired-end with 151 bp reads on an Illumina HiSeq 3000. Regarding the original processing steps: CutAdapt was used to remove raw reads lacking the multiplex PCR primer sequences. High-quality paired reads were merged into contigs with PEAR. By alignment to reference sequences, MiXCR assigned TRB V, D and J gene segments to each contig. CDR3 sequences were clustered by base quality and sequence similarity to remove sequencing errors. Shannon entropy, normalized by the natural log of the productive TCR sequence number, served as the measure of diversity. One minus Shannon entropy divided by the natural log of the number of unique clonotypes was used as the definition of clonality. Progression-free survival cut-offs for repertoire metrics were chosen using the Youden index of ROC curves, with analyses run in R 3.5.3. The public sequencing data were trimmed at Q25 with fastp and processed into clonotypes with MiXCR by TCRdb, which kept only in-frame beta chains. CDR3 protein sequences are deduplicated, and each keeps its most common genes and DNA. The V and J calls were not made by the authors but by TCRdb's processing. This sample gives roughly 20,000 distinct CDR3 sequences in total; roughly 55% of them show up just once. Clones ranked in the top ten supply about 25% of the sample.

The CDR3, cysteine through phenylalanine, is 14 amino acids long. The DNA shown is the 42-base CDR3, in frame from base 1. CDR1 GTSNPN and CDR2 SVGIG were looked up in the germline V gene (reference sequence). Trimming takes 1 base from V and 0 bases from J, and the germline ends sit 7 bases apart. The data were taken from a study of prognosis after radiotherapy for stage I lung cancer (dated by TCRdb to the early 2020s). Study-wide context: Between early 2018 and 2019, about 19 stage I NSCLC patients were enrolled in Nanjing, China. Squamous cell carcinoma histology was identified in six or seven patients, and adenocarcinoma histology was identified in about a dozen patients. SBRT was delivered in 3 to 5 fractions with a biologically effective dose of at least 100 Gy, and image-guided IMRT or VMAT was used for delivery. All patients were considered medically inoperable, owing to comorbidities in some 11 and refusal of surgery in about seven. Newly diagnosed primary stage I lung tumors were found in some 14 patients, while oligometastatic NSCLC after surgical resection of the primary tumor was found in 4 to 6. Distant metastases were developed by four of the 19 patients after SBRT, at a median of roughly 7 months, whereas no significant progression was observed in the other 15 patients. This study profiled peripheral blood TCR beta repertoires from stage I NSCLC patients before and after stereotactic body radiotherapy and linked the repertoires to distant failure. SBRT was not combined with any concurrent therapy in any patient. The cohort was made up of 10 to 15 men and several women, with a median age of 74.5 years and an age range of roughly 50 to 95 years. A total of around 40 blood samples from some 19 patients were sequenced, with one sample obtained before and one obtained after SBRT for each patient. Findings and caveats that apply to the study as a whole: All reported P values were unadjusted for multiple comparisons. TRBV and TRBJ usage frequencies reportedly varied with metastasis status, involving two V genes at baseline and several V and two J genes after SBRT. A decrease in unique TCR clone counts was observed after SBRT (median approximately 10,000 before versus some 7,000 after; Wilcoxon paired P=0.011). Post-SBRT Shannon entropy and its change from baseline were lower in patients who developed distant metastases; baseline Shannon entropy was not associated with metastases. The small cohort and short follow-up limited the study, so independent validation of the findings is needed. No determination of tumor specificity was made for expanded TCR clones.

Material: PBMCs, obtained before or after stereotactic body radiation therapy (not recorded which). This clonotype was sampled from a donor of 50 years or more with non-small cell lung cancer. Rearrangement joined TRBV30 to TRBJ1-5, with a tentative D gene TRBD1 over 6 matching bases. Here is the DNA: TGTGCCTGGAGTGGGGGGGCTAGCAATCAGCCCCAGCATTTT. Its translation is CAWSGGASNQPQHF.